This T cell receptor (beta chain) came from a study of blood T cell repertoires in COVID-19. Sequencing was performed with immunoSEQ multiplex PCR; in TCRdb, only in-frame clones are kept and a portion is missing. Here the sample spans about 200,000 clones, approximately 85% being singletons. The origin of this receptor is a man aged 40-49 years with acute COVID-19. Sequencing was carried out using PBMCs or T cells enriched from blood (not recorded which).

CDR3 nucleotide sequence: TGCGCCAGCAGCTTGGCAGGGTCTGGGAACACTGAAGCTTTCTTT. Translation: CASSLAGSGNTEAFF. The rearrangement links TRBV5-1 to TRBJ1-1; weak D call: TRBD1 (5 bases). Per germline, CDR1 SGHRS and CDR2 YFSETQ. V was pared by 0 bases and J by 1 base, with 10 bases between. The CDR3 consists of 15 residues.